This TCR beta chain was sequenced during a study of cytomegalovirus exposure and HLA in healthy donors. Study-wide findings and caveats: The study recorded fewer than 200 TCR beta chains that were cytomegalovirus-associated.

Primers: 60 Vbeta forward and 13 Jbeta reverse. Sequencing was performed with immunoSEQ multiplex PCR; in TCRdb, only in-frame clones are kept and a portion is missing. The data hold roughly 200,000 clones, with around 85% observed a single time. The table lists this clone with a few counts. Its antigen is not identified. There are 14 residues in the CDR3. V lost 6 bases and J 5 bases, leaving 14 bases between the germline ends. Germline assignment: CDR1 MNHNS and CDR2 SASEGT. This receptor was obtained from a woman in her 50s in good health and CMV-seronegative. The rearrangement links TRBV6-1 to TRBJ2-1, with D possibly matching TRBD2 (6 bases). The material sequenced was PBMCs. The CDR3 DNA reads as TGTGCCAGCAGGGACTACATGGGGAACAATGAGCAGTTCTTC. This translates into CASRDYMGNNEQFF.